These 9 T cell receptor beta chains were sequenced from one sample in a study of spatial heterogeneity in lung cancer. Antigen specificity for these receptors is unknown. TCRdb reprocessed the 5' RACE reads with MiXCR, giving one entry per CDR3 protein. The sample includes 8,000 or so distinct CDR3 sequences, 6.5% to 8.5% of them seen just once. Study-level results: Expanded alpha and beta TCR counts within tumors tracked tumor mutation counts.

Sample time point: sample taken at primary tumor resection. The specimen comprised lung tumor tissue, sampled at surgery. The receptor set was obtained from a male donor with early-stage non-small cell lung cancer.

The rearrangement joins TRBV27 to TRBJ1-1; D perhaps matches TRBD1 (6 bases). This CDR3 spans 15 amino acids. Trimming pared 4 bases from V and 8 bases from J, leaving 20 bases between. In germline, CDR1 is MNHEY, CDR2 SMNVEV (reference sequence). CDR3 sequence: CASSSPRQGRGEAFF. Here the CDR3 DNA reads TGTGCCAGCAGTTCACCTCGGCAGGGTAGGGGGGAAGCTTTCTTT.

This clonotype was recorded many times. V gene TRBV6-1 combines with J gene TRBJ2-5; TRBD2 is a possible D gene (5 bases). Trimming removed 2 bases at V and 5 bases at J, with 24 bases between. There are 18 residues in the CDR3. Germline V gene sequence: CDR1 MNHNS, CDR2 SASEGT. The DNA of the CDR3 is TGTGCCAGCAGTGAACAGGATTGGCTAGCACCTCCGGCTGAGACCCAGTACTTC. Protein product: CASSEQDWLAPPAETQYF.

This clonotype ranks as medium-sized. The chain employs TRBV5-4 and TRBJ2-7; D gene ambiguous. CDR3 length: 12 amino acids. The germline gives CDR1 SGHNT, CDR2 YYREEE (reference sequence). Trimming removed 3 bases at V and 1 base at J, with 5 bases between. The CDR3 sequence is CASSSDSYEQYF. The DNA for the CDR3 is TGTGCCAGCAGCTCAGATTCCTACGAGCAGTACTTC.

This clonotype was counted many times. The rearrangement links TRBV11-3 to TRBJ2-1; D may match TRBD1 or TRBD2 (5 bases each). CDR3 size: 16 residues. Germline V gene data show CDR1 as SGHNT and CDR2 as YENEEA. Deletions cut 6 bases from V and 9 bases from J, with 24 bases between. In DNA form, the CDR3 reads TGTGCCAGCAGTTCCGGGACCGCTGGGGGAGACGGTGAGCAGTTCTTC. Translated: CASSSGTAGGDGEQFF.

In its sample, this clonotype is medium-sized. The rearrangement links TRBV12-3 or TRBV12-4 to TRBJ2-6; no clear D. With 3 bases removed from V and 1 base from J, the gap between germline ends came to 7 bases. This CDR3 spans 15 amino acids. CDR3 in DNA: TGTGCCAGCAGTTTTTTTGGATCTGGGGCCAACGTCCTGACTTTC. Translated, it gives CASSFFGSGANVLTF.

By share of the sample, this clonotype is medium-sized (0.01 to 0.1%). The chain couples TRBV29-1 to TRBJ2-7; the match to TRBD2 covers 7 bases. CDR3 length: 13 residues. V lost 7 bases and J lost 7; bases outside the gene matches: 13. CDR1 and CDR2 from the germline V gene are SQVTM and ANQGSEA. CDR3 in amino acids: CSALGLPLREQYF. In nucleotides, the CDR3 is TGCAGCGCCTTGGGACTACCCTTACGGGAGCAGTACTTC.

Sample share makes this clonotype medium-sized (0.01 to 0.1%). The rearrangement uses TRBV6-1 and TRBJ2-5; no definite D call. The CDR3 has 15 residues. CDR1 MNHNS and CDR2 SASEGT come from the germline V gene. The ends were cut back, 2 bases at V and 3 bases at J, with 13 bases in the middle. DNA for the CDR3: TGTGCCAGCAGTGAATCTCCGGCTCGTAAAGAGACCCAGTACTTC. This codes for CASSESPARKETQYF.

This clonotype was seen ten or more times. This chain connects TRBV5-1 to TRBJ2-2; 16 bases match TRBD2. The CDR3 is 17 residues long. V lost 4 bases, J lost 4 bases, and 4 bases stayed unmatched. In germline, CDR1 is SGHRS, CDR2 YFSETQ. CDR3 bases: TGCGCCAGCAGCCCTGGGACTAGCGGGAGGGTCACCGGGGAGCTGTTTTTT. Translation gives CASSPGTSGRVTGELFF.

This clonotype was found many times. V is TRBV29-1 and J is TRBJ2-3, with TRBD2 matching over 8 bases. The CDR3 length is 16 residues. Germline CDR1 and CDR2: SQVTM and ANQGSEA. J gave up 1 base and V 3 bases, and 9 bases lay outside the gene matches. CDR3 amino acids: CSVDGEAGVGTDTQYF. CDR3 bases: TGCAGCGTTGATGGAGAAGCGGGGGTGGGCACAGATACGCAGTATTTT.